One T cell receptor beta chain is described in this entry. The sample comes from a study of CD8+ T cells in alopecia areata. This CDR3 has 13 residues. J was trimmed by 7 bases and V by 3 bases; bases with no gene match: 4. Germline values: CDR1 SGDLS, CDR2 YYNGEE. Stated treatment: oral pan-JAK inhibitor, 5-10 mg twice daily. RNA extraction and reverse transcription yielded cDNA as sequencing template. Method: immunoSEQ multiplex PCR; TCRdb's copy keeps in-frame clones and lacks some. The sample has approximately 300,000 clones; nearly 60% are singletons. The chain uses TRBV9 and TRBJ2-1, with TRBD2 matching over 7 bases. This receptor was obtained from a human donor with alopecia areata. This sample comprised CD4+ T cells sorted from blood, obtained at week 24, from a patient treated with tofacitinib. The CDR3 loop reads CASSGAGRNEQFF. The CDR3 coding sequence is TGTGCCAGCAGCGGAGCGGGGAGAAATGAGCAGTTCTTC.